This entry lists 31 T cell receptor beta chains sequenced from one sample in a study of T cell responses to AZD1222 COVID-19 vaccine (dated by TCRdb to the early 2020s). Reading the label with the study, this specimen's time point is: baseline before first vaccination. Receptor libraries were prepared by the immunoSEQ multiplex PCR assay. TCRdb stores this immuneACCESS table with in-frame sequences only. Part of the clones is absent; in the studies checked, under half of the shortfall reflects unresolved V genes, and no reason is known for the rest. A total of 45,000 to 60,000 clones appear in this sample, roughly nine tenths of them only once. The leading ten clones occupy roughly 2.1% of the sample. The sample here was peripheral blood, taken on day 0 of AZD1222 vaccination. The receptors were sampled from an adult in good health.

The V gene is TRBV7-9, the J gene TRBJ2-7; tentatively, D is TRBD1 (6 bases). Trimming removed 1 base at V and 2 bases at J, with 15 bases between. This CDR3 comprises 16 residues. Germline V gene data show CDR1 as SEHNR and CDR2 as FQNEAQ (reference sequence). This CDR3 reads CASSLGGAGVPYEQYF. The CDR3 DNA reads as TGTGCCAGCAGCTTAGGTGGGGCAGGGGTCCCCTACGAGCAGTACTTC.

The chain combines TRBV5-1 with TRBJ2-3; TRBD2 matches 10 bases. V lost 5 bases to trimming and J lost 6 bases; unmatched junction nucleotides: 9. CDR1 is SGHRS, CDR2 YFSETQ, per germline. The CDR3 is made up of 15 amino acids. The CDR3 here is CASRWSSGSGDTQYF. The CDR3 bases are TGCGCCAGCAGGTGGTCTAGCGGGAGTGGCGATACGCAGTATTTT. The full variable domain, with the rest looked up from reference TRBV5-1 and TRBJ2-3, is KAGVTQTPRYLIKTRGQQVTLSCSPISGHRSVSWYQQTPGQGLQFLFEYFSETQRNKGNFPGRFSGRQFSNSRSEMNVSTLELGDSALYLCASRWSSGSGDTQYFGPGTRLTVL.

CDR3 amino acids: CASSLWGQSANYGYTF. Written as DNA, the CDR3 is TGTGCCAGCAGCCTTTGGGGACAGTCTGCTAACTATGGCTACACCTTC. The J gene is TRBJ1-2, the V gene TRBV3-1 (or the pseudogene TRBV3-2), with 7 positions matching TRBD1. J gave up 0 bases and V 4 bases, and 8 bases lay outside the gene matches. This CDR3 contains 16 residues. Germline CDR1 reads LGHDT; CDR2 reads YNNKEL (reference sequence).

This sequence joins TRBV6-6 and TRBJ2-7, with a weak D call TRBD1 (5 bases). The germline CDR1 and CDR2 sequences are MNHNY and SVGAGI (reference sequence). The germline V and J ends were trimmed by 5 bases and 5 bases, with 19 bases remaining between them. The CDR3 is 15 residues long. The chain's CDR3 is CASSDATVKVHEQYF. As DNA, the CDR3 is TGTGCCAGCAGTGACGCGACAGTTAAGGTTCACGAGCAGTACTTC.

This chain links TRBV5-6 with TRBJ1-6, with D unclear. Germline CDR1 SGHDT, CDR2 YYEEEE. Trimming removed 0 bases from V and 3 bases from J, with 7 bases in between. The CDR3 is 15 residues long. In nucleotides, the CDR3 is TGTGCCAGCAGCTTGGGACCCTACTATAATTCACCCCTCCACTTT. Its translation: CASSLGPYYNSPLHF.

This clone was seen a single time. CDR3 DNA sequence: TGTGCCAGCAGGGTGACAGGGGCCACTGAAGCTTTCTTT. Its protein is CASRVTGATEAFF. The chain couples TRBV28 to TRBJ1-1; 8 nucleotides agree with TRBD1. V shed 6 bases, J shed 4 bases, and the junction held 4 bases outside the gene matches. The CDR3 spans 13 residues. Germline V gene data show CDR1 as MDHEN and CDR2 as SYDVKM.

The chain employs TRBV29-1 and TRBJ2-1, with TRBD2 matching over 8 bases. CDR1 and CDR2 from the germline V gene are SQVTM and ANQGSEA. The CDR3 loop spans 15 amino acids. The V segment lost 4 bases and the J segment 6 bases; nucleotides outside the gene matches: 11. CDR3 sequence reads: CSVGGGRFRFNEQFF. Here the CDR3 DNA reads TGCAGCGTTGGGGGCGGGAGGTTCCGGTTCAATGAGCAGTTCTTC.

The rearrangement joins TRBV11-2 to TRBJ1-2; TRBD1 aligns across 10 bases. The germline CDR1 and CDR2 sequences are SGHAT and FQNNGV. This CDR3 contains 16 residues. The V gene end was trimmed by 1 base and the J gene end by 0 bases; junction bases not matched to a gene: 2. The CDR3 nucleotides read TGTGCCAGCAGCTTAGCTGGGACAGGGGCTAACTATGGCTACACCTTC. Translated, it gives CASSLAGTGANYGYTF.

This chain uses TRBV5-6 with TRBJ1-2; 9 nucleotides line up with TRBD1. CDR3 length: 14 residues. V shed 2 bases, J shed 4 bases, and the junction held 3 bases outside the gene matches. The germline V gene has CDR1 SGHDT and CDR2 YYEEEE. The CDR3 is CASSFGTGTYGYTF. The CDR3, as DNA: TGTGCCAGCAGCTTCGGGACAGGGACCTATGGCTACACCTTC.

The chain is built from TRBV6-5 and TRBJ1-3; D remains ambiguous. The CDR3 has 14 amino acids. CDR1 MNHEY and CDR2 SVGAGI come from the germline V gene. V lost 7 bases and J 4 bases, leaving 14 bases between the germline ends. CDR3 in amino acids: CASIQDLRGNTIYF. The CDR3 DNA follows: TGTGCCAGCATTCAGGACCTCCGAGGAAACACCATATATTTT.

In nucleotides, the CDR3 is TGTGCCAGCGGGGCCAGGCGGGATGAGCAGTTCTTC. Translation gives CASGARRDEQFF. The rearrangement links TRBV7-3 to TRBJ2-1; either TRBD1 or TRBD2 may fit D (5 bases each). This CDR3 is built from 12 residues. Per germline, CDR1 SGHTA and CDR2 FQGTGA. Trimming cost V 8 bases and J 8 bases, with 13 bases left between them. The full variable domain, completed using reference TRBV7-3 and TRBJ2-1, is GAGVSQTPSNKVTEKGKYVELRCDPISGHTALYWYRQSLGQGPEFLIYFQGTGAADDSGLPNDRFFAVRPEGSVSTLKIQRTERGDSAVYLCASGARRDEQFFGPGTRLTVL.

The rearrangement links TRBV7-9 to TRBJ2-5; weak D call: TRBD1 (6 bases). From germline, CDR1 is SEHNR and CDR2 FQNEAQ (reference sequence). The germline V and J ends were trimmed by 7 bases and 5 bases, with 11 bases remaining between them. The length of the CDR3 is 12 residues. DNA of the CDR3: TGTGCCAGCAAGGGGCAGGGGGAGACCCAGTACTTC. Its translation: CASKGQGETQYF. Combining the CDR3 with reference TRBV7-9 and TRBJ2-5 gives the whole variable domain DTGVSQNPRHKITKRGQNVTFRCDPISEHNRLYWYRQTLGQGPEFLTYFQNEAQLEKSRLLSDRFSAERPKGSFSTLEIQRTEQGDSAMYLCASKGQGETQYFGPGTRLLVL.

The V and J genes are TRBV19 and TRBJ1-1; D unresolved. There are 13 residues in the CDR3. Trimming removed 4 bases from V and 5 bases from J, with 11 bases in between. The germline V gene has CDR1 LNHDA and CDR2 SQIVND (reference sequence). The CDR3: CASSTWGRTEAFF. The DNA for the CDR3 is TGTGCCAGTAGTACGTGGGGAAGGACTGAAGCTTTCTTT.

The CDR3 coding sequence is TGTGCCAGCTCACCACCGATAGGGTCCGGATCCTACGAGCAGTACTTC. This gives the protein CASSPPIGSGSYEQYF. V gene TRBV18 combines with J gene TRBJ2-7; D remains unclear. With 0 bases removed from V and 1 base from J, the gap between germline ends came to 13 bases. CDR3 size: 16 residues. The germline CDR1 and CDR2 sequences are KGHSH and LQKENI.

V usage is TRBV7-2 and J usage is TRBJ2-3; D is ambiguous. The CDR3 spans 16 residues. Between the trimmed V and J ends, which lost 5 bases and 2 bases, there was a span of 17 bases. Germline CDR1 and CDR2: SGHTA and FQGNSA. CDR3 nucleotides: TGTGCCAGCAGCACCCGCCGGGTCAGACTCACAGATACGCAGTATTTT. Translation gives CASSTRRVRLTDTQYF.

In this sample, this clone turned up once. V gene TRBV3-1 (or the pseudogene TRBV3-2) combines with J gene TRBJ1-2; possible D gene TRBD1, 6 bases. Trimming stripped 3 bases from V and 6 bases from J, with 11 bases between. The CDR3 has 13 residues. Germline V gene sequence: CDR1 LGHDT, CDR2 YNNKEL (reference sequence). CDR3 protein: CASSHIQGNGYTF. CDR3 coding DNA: TGTGCCAGCAGCCATATACAGGGCAATGGCTACACCTTC.

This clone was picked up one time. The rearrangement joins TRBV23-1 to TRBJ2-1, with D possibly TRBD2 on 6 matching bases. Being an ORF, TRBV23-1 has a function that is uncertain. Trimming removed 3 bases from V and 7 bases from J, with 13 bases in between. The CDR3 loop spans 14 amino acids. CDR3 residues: CASSQCRDFNEQFF. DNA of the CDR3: TGCGCCAGCAGTCAGTGCCGGGACTTTAATGAGCAGTTCTTC.

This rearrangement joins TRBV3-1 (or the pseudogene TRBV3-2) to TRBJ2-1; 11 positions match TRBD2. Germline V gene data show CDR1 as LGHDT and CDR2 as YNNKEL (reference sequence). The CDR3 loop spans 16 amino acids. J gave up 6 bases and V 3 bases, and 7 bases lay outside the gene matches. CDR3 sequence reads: CASSHRLAGLSNEQFF. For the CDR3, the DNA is TGTGCCAGCAGCCACAGACTAGCGGGACTTTCCAATGAGCAGTTCTTC.

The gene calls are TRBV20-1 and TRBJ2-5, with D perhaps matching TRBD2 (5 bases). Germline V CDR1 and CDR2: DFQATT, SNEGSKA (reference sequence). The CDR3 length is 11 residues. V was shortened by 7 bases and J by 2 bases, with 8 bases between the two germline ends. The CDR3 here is CSVSGQETQYF. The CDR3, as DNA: TGCAGTGTCTCGGGGCAAGAGACCCAGTACTTC.

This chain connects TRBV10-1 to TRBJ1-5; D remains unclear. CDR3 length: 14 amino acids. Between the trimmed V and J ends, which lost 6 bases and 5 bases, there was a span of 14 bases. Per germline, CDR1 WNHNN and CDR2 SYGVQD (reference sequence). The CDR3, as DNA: TGCGCCAGCAGGAAGAGTCTGCTCTATCAGCCCCAGCATTTT. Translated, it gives CASRKSLLYQPQHF.

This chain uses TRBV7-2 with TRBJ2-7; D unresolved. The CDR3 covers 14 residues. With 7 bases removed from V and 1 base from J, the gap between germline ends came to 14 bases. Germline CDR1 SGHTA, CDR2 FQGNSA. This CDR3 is CASTPSDGSYEQYF. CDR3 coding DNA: TGTGCCAGCACCCCTTCGGACGGTTCCTACGAGCAGTACTTC.

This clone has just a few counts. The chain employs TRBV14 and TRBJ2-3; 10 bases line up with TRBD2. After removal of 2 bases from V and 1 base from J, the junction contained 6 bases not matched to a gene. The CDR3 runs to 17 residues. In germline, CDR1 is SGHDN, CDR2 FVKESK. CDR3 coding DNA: TGTGCCAGCAGCCAATGGCTAGCGGGAGATGGCACAGATACGCAGTATTTT. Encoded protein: CASSQWLAGDGTDTQYF.

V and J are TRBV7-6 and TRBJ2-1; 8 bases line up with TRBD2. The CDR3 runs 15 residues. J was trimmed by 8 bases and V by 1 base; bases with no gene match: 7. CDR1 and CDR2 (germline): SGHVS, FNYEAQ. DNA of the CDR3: TGTGCCAGCAGCTTAGGTTTAGCGGGACTCGATGAGCAGTTCTTC. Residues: CASSLGLAGLDEQFF. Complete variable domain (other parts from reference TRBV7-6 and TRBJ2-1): GAGVSQSPRYKVTKRGQDVALRCDPISGHVSLYWYRQALGQGPEFLTYFNYEAQQDKSGLPNDRFSAERPEGSISTLTIQRTEQRDSAMYRCASSLGLAGLDEQFFGPGTRLTVL.

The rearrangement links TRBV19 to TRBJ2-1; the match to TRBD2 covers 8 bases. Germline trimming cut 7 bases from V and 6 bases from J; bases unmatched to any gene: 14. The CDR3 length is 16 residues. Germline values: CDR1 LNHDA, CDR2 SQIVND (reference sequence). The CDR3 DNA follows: TGTGCCAGTACTGAGAGACCGGGACTAGTATCCAATGAGCAGTTCTTC. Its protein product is CASTERPGLVSNEQFF.

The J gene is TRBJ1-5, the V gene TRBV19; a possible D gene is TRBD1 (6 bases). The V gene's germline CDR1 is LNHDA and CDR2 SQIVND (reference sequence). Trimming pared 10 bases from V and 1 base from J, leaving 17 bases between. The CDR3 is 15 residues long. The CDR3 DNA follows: TGTGCCACCGATGAGGGGGTTTACAGCAATCAGCCCCAGCATTTT. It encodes CATDEGVYSNQPQHF.

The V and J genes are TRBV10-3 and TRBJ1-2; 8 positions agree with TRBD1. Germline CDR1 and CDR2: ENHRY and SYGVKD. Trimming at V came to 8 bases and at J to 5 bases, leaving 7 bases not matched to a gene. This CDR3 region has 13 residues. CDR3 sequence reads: CAILSRTGYGYTF. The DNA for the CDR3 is TGTGCCATCCTTTCTAGGACAGGGTATGGCTACACCTTC.

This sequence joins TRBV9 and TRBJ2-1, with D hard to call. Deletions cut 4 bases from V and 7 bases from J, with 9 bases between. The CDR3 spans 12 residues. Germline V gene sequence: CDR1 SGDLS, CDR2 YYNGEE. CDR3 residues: CASSPRENEQFF. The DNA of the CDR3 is TGTGCCAGCAGCCCTCGCGAGAATGAGCAGTTCTTC. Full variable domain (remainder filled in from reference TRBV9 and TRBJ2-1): DSGVTQTPKHLITATGQRVTLRCSPRSGDLSVYWYQQSLDQGLQFLIQYYNGEERAKGNILERFSAQQFPDLHSELNLSSLELGDSALYFCASSPRENEQFFGPGTRLTVL.

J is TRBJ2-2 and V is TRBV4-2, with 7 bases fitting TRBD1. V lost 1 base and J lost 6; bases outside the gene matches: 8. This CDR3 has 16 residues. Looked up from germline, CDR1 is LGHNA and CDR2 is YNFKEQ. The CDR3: CASSQVILDRAGELFF. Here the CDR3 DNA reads TGTGCCAGCAGCCAAGTGATACTTGACAGGGCCGGGGAGCTGTTTTTT.

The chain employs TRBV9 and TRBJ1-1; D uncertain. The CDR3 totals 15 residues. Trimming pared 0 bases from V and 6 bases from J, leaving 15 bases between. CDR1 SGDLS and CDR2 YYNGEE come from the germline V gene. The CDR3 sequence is CASSVGADGGSEAFF. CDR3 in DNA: TGTGCCAGCAGCGTAGGGGCAGATGGAGGGTCTGAAGCTTTCTTT.

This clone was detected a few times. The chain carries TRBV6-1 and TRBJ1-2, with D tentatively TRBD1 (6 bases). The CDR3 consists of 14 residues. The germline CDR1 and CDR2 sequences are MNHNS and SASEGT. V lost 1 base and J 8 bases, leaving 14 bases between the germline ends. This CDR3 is CASSEGQVKGGYTF. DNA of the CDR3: TGTGCCAGCAGTGAAGGACAGGTAAAGGGCGGCTACACCTTC.

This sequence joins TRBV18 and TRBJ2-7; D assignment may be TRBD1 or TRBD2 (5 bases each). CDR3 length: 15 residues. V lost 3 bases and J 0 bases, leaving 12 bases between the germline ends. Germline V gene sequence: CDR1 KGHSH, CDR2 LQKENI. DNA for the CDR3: TGTGCCAGCTCACCCTCAAGGGACGCCTCCTACGAGCAGTACTTC. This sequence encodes CASSPSRDASYEQYF.